This T cell receptor beta chain was sequenced in a study of cytomegalovirus exposure and HLA in healthy donors. Use of 60 Vbeta and 13 Jbeta primers characterized the PCR. The data were produced by immunoSEQ multiplex PCR, yet TCRdb's version contains in-frame clones alone and is incomplete. This sample yields roughly 150,000 clones, of which 85% are seen a single time; 1% belongs to the top ten. Deletions cut 4 bases from V and 9 bases from J, with 19 bases between. The CDR3 sequence is 15 residues long. From germline, CDR1 is MGHDK and CDR2 SYGVNS. J is TRBJ2-1 and V is TRBV25-1, with D possibly being TRBD2 (5 bases). The sequenced sample consisted of PBMCs. This clonotype was obtained from a boy aged 2 to 9 in good health and CMV-seronegative. CDR3 amino acids: CASSGRPVAEGEQFF. The CDR3 DNA is TGTGCCAGCAGTGGCCGCCCAGTGGCCGAGGGTGAGCAGTTCTTC.